This record looks at one TCR beta chain sequence and its context. Its matching antigen is unknown. cDNA prepared by RNA extraction and subsequent reverse transcription served as the template for sequencing. Profiling relied on immunoSEQ multiplex PCR, and the TCRdb table lists in-frame clones only, not all of them. The data show around 150,000 clones, 50% to 65% seen once. This sample is part of a study of CD8+ T cells in alopecia areata. As for the study in general: Oral tofacitinib, 5 to 10 mg twice daily, was given in an open-label trial. General observations from the study: With just one nonresponder, it is still uncertain whether baseline CD8+ expansion relates to response. Among the top 100, expanded CD8+ clones were significantly decreased by tofacitinib, as was scalp clonality. Scalp and blood samples kept many expanded lesional clones throughout tofacitinib.

Trimming took 4 bases from V and 1 from J; bases not matched to a gene: 5. This CDR3 region has 16 residues. Germline-derived CDR1 and CDR2 are SGHRS and YFSETQ. Treatment reported: oral pan-JAK inhibitor, 5-10 mg twice daily. Sequenced material: CD4+ T cells sorted from blood, taken at week 24, from a patient treated with tofacitinib. The V gene is TRBV5-1, the J gene TRBJ2-6; 7 bases agree with TRBD1. The source of this sequence is a human donor with alopecia areata. CDR3 nucleotide sequence: TGCGCCAGCAGCGGGACAGAGGGGTCTGGGGCCAACGTCCTGACTTTC. Protein: CASSGTEGSGANVLTF.